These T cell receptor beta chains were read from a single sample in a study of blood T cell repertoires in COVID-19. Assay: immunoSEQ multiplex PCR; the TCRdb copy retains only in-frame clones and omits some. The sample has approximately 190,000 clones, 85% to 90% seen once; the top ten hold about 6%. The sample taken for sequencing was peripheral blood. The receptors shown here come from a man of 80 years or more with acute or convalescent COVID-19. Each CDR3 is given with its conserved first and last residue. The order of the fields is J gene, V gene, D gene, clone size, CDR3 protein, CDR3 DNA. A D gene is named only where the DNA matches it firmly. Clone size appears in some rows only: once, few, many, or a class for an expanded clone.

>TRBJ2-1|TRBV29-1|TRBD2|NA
CSVLGTSGYNEQFF
TGCAGCGTCTTAGGGACTAGCGGTTACAATGAGCAGTTCTTC
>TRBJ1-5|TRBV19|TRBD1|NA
CASSGTGGRSNQPQHF
TGTGCCAGTAGTGGGACAGGGGGCAGGAGCAATCAGCCCCAGCATTTT
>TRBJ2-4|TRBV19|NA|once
CASSTPGTAKNIQYF
TGTGCCAGTAGTACTCCCGGGACTGCCAAAAACATTCAGTACTTC
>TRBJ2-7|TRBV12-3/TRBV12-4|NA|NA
CASSPDRAYEQYF
TGTGCCAGCAGTCCCGACAGAGCCTACGAGCAGTACTTC
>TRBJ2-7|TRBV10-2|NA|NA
CASSAGISSYEQYF
TGCGCCAGCAGTGCCGGGATTAGCTCCTACGAGCAGTACTTC
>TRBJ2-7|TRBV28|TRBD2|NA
CASRPRTSGSEQYF
TGTGCCAGCAGGCCACGGACTAGCGGGAGCGAGCAGTACTTC
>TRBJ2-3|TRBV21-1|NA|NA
CASMGIDREDTQYF
TGTGCCAGCATGGGGATAGACAGGGAAGATACGCAGTATTTT
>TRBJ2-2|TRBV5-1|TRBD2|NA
CASSPDGLAQVGELFF
TGCGCCAGCAGCCCAGACGGACTAGCACAGGTCGGGGAGCTGTTTTTT
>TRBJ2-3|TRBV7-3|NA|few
CASSLSWIPGGAQYF
TGTGCCAGCAGCTTAAGTTGGATCCCCGGGGGAGCGCAGTATTTT
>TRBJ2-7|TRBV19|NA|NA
CASSSITGHLGRSYEQYF
TGTGCCAGTAGCTCAATCACAGGGCACCTAGGGAGATCCTACGAGCAGTACTTC
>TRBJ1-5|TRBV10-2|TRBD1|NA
CASSEQGGNQPQHF
TGCGCCAGCAGTGAACAGGGGGGTAATCAGCCCCAGCATTTT
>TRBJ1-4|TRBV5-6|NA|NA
CASSSTGAVRLFF
TGTGCCAGCAGCTCAACAGGCGCCGTTAGACTGTTTTTT
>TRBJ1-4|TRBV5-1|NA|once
CASSLGWSNEKLFF
TGCGCCAGCAGCTTGGGGTGGAGTAATGAAAAACTGTTTTTT
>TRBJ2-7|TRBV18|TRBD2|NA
CASSPPGLAAYEQYF
TGTGCCAGCTCACCACCGGGACTAGCGGCCTACGAGCAGTACTTC
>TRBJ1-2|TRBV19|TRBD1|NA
CASSPGQGNYGYTF
TGTGCCAGTAGCCCGGGACAGGGGAACTATGGCTACACCTTC
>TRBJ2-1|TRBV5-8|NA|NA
CASSLGQGSYNEQFF
TGTGCCAGCAGCTTGGGTCAGGGATCCTACAATGAGCAGTTCTTC
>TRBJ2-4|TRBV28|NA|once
CASCSPTLAKNIQYF
TGTGCCAGCTGCTCCCCTACGCTAGCCAAAAACATTCAGTACTTC
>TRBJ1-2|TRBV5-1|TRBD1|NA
CASSLTGGGYGYTF
TGCGCCAGCAGCTTGACAGGGGGCGGCTATGGCTACACCTTC